This T cell receptor beta chain was captured by sequencing in a study of blood T cell repertoires in COVID-19. Study details: Whether acute or convalescent, the COVID-19 samples came from the United States, Italy and Spain. From T cells, B-cell-depleted T cells, or PBMCs came the material, which was cDNA or gDNA.

V was clipped by 4 bases and J by 1 base; unmatched bases: 6. Per the germline V gene, CDR1 is ENHRY and CDR2 is SYGVKD. This CDR3 comprises 17 residues. Assay used: immunoSEQ multiplex PCR; TCRdb lists only in-frame clones, some missing. Of about 120,000 clones in the sample, around nine tenths were seen once. The source of this sequence is a woman between 45 and 60 years old with acute or convalescent COVID-19. This chain uses TRBV10-3 with TRBJ2-2; 10 bases line up with TRBD2. Sequencing was done on a sample of peripheral blood. CDR3 amino acids: CAISVVAGGLNTGELFF. The CDR3 DNA is TGTGCCATCAGTGTGGTAGCGGGGGGCCTGAACACCGGGGAGCTGTTTTTT.